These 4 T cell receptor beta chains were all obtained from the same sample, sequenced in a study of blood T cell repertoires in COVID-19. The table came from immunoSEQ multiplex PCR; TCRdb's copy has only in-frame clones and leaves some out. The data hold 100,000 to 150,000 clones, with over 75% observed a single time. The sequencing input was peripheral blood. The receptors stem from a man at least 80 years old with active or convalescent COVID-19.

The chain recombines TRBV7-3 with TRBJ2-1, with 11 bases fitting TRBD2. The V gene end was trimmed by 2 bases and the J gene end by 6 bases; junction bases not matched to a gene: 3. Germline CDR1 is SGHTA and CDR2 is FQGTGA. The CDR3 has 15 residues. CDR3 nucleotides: TGTGCCAGCAGCTTAGGGACTAGCGGAGCCAATGAGCAGTTCTTC. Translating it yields CASSLGTSGANEQFF.

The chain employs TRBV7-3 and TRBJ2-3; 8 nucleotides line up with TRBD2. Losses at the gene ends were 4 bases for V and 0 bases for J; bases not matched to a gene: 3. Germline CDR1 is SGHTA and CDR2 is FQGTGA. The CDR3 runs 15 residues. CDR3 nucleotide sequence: TGTGCCAGCAGCTCTATAGCGGGAAGCACAGATACGCAGTATTTT. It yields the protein CASSSIAGSTDTQYF.

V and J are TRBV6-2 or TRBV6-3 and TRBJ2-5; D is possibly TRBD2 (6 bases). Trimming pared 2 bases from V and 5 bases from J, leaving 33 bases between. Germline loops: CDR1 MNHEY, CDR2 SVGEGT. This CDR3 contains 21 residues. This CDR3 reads CASSYTVGLRLTGTSWETQYF. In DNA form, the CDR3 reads TGTGCCAGCAGTTACACGGTGGGACTCCGCCTTACCGGGACCTCATGGGAGACCCAGTACTTC.

CDR3: CATRTTDNTEAFF. In DNA form, the CDR3 reads TGTGCCACCCGAACGACAGATAACACTGAAGCTTTCTTT. The rearrangement joins TRBV24-1 to TRBJ1-1; weak D call: TRBD1 (5 bases). The CDR3 has 13 amino acids. The V gene lost 9 bases and the J gene lost 2 bases, with 12 bases spanning the gap. Germline values: CDR1 KGHDR, CDR2 SFDVKD.